This TCR beta chain was profiled in a study of T cell responses to AZD1222 COVID-19 vaccine. With respect to this clone: Its matching antigen is unknown.

Study findings and constraints: A rise in Spike-specific TCR breadth and depth followed two AZD1222 doses. Donors were chiefly white British, with a greater number of females, and clonal diversity was perhaps underestimated. The span of vaccine-associated CD4 TCRs extended across spike, with dominance at 160-218 and 743-854.

The protocol was immunoSEQ multiplex PCR, while the TCRdb copy is restricted to in-frame clones and leaves out a portion. The repertoire consists of about 170,000 clones, with 75% to 90% occurring once and the leading ten covering less than 3%. Germline loops: CDR1 SGHDT, CDR2 YYEEEE. This CDR3 is built from 14 residues. V was cut by 4 bases and J by 0 bases, with 11 bases left in between. This chain connects TRBV5-6 to TRBJ2-7; D is unresolved. The clonotype comes from an adult in good health. The sequences come from peripheral blood, collected on day 0 of AZD1222 vaccination. CDR3 sequence (DNA): TGTGCCAGCAGCACAGACTCCCTCTCCTACGAGCAGTACTTC. Residues: CASSTDSLSYEQYF.